This TCR beta chain was recorded in a study of cytomegalovirus exposure and HLA in healthy donors. General study points: In an earlier analysis, about 90% or about 30%: the productive usage of most TCR beta V segments. In vitro work confirmed that a few CMV-associated chains recognize CMV antigens.

Each donor was healthy, and each was a bone marrow donor. Germline loops: CDR1 SGHRS, CDR2 YFSETQ. The trim removed 5 bases at V and 5 bases at J, leaving 17 bases unmatched. CDR3 length: 17 amino acids. With regard to this clone: The antigen is unknown.

PCR primers comprised 60 Vbeta and 13 Jbeta primers. Here immunoSEQ multiplex PCR was the method, and the copy in TCRdb shows in-frame clones only, minus some. Among under 150,000 clones, roughly 63% were seen once, and the ten largest hold 1.6%. The specimen was PBMCs. The J gene is TRBJ2-7, the V gene TRBV5-1; 9 bases are shared with TRBD1. This sequence was found in a man under 40 in good health and CMV-seropositive. CDR3 DNA sequence: TGCGCCAGCAGACCTACAGGGGGCGCCTATTCCCCCCACGAGCAGTACTTC. It yields the protein CASRPTGGAYSPHEQYF. Together with reference TRBV5-1 and TRBJ2-7, the CDR3 gives the full variable domain: KAGVTQTPRYLIKTRGQQVTLSCSPISGHRSVSWYQQTPGQGLQFLFEYFSETQRNKGNFPGRFSGRQFSNSRSEMNVSTLELGDSALYLCASRPTGGAYSPHEQYFGPGTRLTVT.